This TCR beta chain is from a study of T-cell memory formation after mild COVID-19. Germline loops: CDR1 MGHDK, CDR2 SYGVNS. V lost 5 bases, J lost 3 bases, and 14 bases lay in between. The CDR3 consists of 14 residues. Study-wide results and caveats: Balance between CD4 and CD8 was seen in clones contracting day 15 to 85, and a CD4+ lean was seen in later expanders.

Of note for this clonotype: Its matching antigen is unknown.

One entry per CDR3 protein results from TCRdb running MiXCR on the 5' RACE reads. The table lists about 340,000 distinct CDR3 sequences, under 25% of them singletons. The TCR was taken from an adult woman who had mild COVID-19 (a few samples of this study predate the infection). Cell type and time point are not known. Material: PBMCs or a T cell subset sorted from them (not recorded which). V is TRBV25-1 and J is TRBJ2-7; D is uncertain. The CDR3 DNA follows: TGTGCCAGCAGTTTTTACGGGTCCAACTACGAGCAGTACTTC. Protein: CASSFYGSNYEQYF.